These T cell receptor beta chains were read from a single sample in a study of T-cell reconstitution after alpha-beta-depleted transplantation in children. Using its own MiXCR run on the PCR reads, TCRdb lists one record per CDR3 protein. The top ten clones hold approximately 8% of a sample with 100,000 to 120,000 distinct CDR3 sequences, 10% of them seen once. This sample comprised PBMCs from the stem cell graft donor, obtained from the stem cell graft. These receptors all stem from a human donor who donated a stem cell graft to a child with acute lymphoblastic leukemia. The CDR3 runs from the conserved cysteine through the conserved F or W. The D gene is left open where the match is weak.

>15|TRBV5-5|TRBD1|TRBJ1-1
CASSSDRGPNTEAFF
>13|TRBV5-1|.|TRBJ1-4
CASSSSTNEKLFF
>13|TRBV7-9|.|TRBJ1-4
CASGTHGKEKLFF
>13|TRBV2|TRBD1|TRBJ1-3
CASGSGQANTIYF
>19|TRBV11-1|TRBD2|TRBJ2-5
CASSLPIGLAGEDQETQYF
>16|TRBV19|TRBD1|TRBJ1-6
CASNTGGAFYNSPLHF
>16|TRBV11-2|TRBD1|TRBJ2-2
CASSSTGTENTGELFF
>14|TRBV20-1|.|TRBJ2-3
CSARDNWGSDTQYF
>19|TRBV7-8|TRBD2|TRBJ2-1
CASSSKTSGRVSSYNEQFF
>15|TRBV20-1|TRBD2|TRBJ2-3
CSAAIRGGRTDTQYF
>18|TRBV6-1|TRBD2|TRBJ2-1
CASSGLAGGPSWGNEQFF
>11|TRBV6-5|TRBD1|TRBJ1-1
CASKRQGDAFF
>14|TRBV6-2/TRBV6-3|.|TRBJ2-7
CASSFNYNNYEQYF
>13|TRBV20-1|.|TRBJ1-1
CSANPTVNTEAFF
>15|TRBV15|TRBD1|TRBJ1-1
CATSRETGGFTEAFF
>15|TRBV18|.|TRBJ1-4
CASSTYREEEEKLFF
>12|TRBV20-1|.|TRBJ1-2
CSALDRNYGYTF
>15|TRBV5-6|.|TRBJ2-3
CASGGRGGFTDTQYF
>12|TRBV30|.|TRBJ1-3
CAWTVGGNTIYF
>13|TRBV27|.|TRBJ1-5
CASSLVGEQPQHF
>16|TRBV5-1|.|TRBJ1-4
CASSLAPKGANEKLFF
>15|TRBV3-1|.|TRBJ2-5
CATSQVWAAQETQYF
>14|TRBV18|.|TRBJ1-2
CASSPIGGAYGYTF
>16|TRBV5-5|TRBD1|TRBJ2-7
CASRQGPEQSSYEQYF
>16|TRBV5-1|.|TRBJ1-3
CASSLEGGSSGNTIYF